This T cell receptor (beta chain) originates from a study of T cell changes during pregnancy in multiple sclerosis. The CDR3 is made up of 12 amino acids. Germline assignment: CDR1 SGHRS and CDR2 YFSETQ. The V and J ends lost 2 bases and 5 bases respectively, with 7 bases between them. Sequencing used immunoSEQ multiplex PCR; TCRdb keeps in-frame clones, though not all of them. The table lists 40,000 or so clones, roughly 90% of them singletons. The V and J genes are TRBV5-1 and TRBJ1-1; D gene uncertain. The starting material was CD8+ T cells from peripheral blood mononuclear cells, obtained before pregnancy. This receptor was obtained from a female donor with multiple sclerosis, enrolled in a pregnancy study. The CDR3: CASSFDRTEAFF. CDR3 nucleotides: TGCGCCAGCAGCTTTGATAGAACTGAAGCTTTCTTT.